This T cell receptor beta chain is drawn from a study of radiotherapy plus CTLA-4 blockade in lung cancer. Findings of the study overall: Among blood TCR repertoires after radiotherapy plus ipilimumab, tumor-derived clones expanded.

Comments on this clone: Its antigen is still unknown.

Method: immunoSEQ multiplex PCR; TCRdb's copy keeps in-frame clones and lacks some. The table shows 80,000 or so clones, with over 70% occurring only once. Germline loops: CDR1 LNHDA, CDR2 SQIVND (reference sequence). Trimming left V 5 bases short and J 2 bases short, with 18 bases between. There are 16 residues in the CDR3. CTLA-4 blockade with ipilimumab, together with focal radiation, was given to patients with chemo-refractory metastatic non-small-cell lung cancer. The TCR was taken from a human donor with non-small cell lung cancer who had a partial response to radiotherapy plus ipilimumab. Some clones in this sample may be carry-over from other donors' samples. The input for sequencing was peripheral blood, taken from a patient treated with radiotherapy plus ipilimumab. The chain recombines TRBV19 with TRBJ1-2, with D possibly being TRBD1 (5 bases). The CDR3 DNA follows: TGTGCCAGTAGTCCCCGTGGACGAACAGGAAACTATGGCTACACCTTC. Protein product: CASSPRGRTGNYGYTF. The whole variable domain, remainder taken from reference TRBV19 and TRBJ1-2, is DGGITQSPKYLFRKEGQNVTLSCEQNLNHDAMYWYRQDPGQGLRLIYYSQIVNDFQKGDIAEGYSVSREKKESFPLTVTSAQKNPTAFYLCASSPRGRTGNYGYTFGSGTRLTVV.